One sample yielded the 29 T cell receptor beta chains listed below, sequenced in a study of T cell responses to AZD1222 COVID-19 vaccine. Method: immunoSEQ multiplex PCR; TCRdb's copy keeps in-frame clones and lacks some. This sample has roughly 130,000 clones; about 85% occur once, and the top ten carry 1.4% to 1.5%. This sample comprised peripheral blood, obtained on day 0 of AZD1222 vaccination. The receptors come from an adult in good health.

CDR3 DNA sequence: TGTGCCAGTTTAGGACAGGGTGTTCTGGGCTATGGCTACACCTTC. Protein: CASLGQGVLGYGYTF. The chain combines TRBV7-2 with TRBJ1-2, with TRBD1 matching over 8 bases. Germline-derived CDR1 and CDR2 are SGHTA and FQGNSA. The CDR3 is 15 amino acids. Losses at the gene ends were 9 bases for V and 4 bases for J; bases not matched to a gene: 13. Variable domain in full (rest from reference TRBV7-2 and TRBJ1-2): GAGVSQSPSNKVTEKGKDVELRCDPISGHTALYWYRQSLGQGLEFLIYFQGNSAPDKSGLPSDRFSAERTGGSVSTLTIQRTQQEDSAVYLCASLGQGVLGYGYTFGSGTRLTVV.

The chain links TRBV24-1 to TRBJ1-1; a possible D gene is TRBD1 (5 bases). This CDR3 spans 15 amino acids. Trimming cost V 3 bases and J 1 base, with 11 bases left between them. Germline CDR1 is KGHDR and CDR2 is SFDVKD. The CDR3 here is CATSDGAGKNTEAFF. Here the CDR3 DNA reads TGTGCCACCAGTGATGGGGCAGGGAAGAACACTGAAGCTTTCTTT.

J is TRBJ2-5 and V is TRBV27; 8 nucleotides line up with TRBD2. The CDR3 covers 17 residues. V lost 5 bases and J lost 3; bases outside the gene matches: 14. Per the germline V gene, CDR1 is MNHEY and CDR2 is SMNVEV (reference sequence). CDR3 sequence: CASSRGLVGGAKETQYF. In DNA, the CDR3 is TGTGCCAGCAGTAGGGGTCTTGTCGGGGGGGCGAAAGAGACCCAGTACTTC.

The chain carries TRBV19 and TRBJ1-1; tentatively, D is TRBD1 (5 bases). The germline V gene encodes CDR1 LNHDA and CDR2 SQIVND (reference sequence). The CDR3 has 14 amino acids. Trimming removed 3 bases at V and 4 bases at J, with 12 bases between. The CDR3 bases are TGTGCCAGTAGTATCCAGGGCCCCGGCACTGAAGCTTTCTTT. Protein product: CASSIQGPGTEAFF.

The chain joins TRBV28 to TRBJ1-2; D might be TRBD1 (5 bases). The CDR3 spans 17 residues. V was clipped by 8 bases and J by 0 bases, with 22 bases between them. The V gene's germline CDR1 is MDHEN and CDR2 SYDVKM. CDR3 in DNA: TGTGCCAGCCCCGGAACGGGGCGTCACACTCCTAACTATGGCTACACCTTC. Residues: CASPGTGRHTPNYGYTF.

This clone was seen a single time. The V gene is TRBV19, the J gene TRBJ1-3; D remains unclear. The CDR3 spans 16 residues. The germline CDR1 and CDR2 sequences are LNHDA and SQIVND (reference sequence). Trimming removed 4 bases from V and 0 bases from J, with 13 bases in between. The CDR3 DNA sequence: TGTGCCAGTAGTAACAGACCGACCAACTCTGGAAACACCATATATTTT. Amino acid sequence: CASSNRPTNSGNTIYF.

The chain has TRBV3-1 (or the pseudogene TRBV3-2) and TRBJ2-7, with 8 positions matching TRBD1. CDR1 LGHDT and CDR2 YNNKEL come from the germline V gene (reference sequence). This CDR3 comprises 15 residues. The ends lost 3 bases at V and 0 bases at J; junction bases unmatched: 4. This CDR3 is CASSQGQVSSYEQYF. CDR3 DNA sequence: TGTGCCAGCAGCCAGGGACAGGTCAGCTCCTACGAGCAGTACTTC.

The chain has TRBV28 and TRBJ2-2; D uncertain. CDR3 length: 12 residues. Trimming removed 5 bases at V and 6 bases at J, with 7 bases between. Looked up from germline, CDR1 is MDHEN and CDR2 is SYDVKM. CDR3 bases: TGTGCCAGCAGTCTCCGACCCGGGGAGCTGTTTTTT. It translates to CASSLRPGELFF.

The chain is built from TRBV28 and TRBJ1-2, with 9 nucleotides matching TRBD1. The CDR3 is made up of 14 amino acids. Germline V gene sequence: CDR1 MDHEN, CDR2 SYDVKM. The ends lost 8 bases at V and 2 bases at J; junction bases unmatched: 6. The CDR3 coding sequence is TGTGCCAGCGCAGAGGGACAGGGAAACTATGGCTACACCTTC. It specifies CASAEGQGNYGYTF.

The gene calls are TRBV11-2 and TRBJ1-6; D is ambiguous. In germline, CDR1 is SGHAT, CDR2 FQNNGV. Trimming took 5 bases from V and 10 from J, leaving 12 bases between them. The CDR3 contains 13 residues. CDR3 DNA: TGTGCCAGCAGCCTCCCTTCCGACTCACCCCTCCACTTT. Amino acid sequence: CASSLPSDSPLHF.

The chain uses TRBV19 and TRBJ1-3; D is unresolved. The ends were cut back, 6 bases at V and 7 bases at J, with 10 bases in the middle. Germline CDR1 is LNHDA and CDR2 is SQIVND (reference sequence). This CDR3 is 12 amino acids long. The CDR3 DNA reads TGTGCCAGTAGCCCAATGGGGAACACCATATATTTT. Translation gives CASSPMGNTIYF.

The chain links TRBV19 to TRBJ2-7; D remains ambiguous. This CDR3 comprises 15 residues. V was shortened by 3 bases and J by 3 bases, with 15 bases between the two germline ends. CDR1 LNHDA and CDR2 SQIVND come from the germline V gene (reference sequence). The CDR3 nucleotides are TGTGCCAGTAGTATTGATGGAAAGATAGGCTACGAGCAGTACTTC. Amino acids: CASSIDGKIGYEQYF.

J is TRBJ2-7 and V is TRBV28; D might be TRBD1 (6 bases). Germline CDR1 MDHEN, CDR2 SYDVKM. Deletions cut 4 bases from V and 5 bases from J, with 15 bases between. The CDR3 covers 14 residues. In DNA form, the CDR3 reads TGTGCCAGCAGTTACTCCGGGACACTGCACGAGCAGTACTTC. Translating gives CASSYSGTLHEQYF.

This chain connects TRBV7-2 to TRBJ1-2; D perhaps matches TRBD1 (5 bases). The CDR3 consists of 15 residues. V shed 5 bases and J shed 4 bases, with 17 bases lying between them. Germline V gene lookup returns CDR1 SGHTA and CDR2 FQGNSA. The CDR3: CASSPRGGFGYGYTF. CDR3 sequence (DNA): TGTGCCAGCAGCCCCCGCGGGGGGTTCGGCTATGGCTACACCTTC.

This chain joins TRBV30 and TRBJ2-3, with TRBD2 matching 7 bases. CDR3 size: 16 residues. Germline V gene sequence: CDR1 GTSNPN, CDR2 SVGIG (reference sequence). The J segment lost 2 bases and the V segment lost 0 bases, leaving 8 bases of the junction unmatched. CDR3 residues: CAWSVGFAGDTDTQYF. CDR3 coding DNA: TGTGCCTGGAGTGTAGGATTCGCGGGGGACACAGATACGCAGTATTTT.

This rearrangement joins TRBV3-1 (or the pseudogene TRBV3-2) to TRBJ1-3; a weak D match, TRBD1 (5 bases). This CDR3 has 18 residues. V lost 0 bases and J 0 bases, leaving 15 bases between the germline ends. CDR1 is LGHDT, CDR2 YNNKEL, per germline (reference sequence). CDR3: CASSQEKSRTISGNTIYF. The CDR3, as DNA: TGTGCCAGCAGCCAAGAGAAAAGTCGGACAATCTCTGGAAACACCATATATTTT.

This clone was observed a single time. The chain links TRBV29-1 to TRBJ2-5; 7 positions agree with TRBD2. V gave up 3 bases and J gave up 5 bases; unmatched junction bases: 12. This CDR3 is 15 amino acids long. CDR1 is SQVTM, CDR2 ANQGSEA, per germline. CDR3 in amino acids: CSVEDHSRGGETQYF. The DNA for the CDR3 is TGCAGCGTTGAGGACCACTCTAGGGGAGGGGAGACCCAGTACTTC.

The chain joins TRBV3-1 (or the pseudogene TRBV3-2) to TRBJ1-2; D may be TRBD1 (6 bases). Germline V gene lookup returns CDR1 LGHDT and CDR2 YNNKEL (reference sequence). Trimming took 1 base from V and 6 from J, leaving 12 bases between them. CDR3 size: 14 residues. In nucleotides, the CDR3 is TGTGCCAGCAGCCAAGGGACAGTGCCCAATGGCTACACCTTC. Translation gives CASSQGTVPNGYTF.

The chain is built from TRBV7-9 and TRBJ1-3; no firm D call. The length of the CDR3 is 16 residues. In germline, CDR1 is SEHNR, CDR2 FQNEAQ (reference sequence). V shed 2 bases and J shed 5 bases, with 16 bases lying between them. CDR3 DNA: TGTGCCAGCAGCTTAAATTTAATTCAGATGAGAAACACCATATATTTT. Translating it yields CASSLNLIQMRNTIYF.

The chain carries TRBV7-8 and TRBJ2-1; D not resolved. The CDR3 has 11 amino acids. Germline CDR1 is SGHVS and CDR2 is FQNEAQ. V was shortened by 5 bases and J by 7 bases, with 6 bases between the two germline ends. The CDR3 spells CASSHSNEQFF. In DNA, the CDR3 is TGTGCCAGCAGCCACTCGAATGAGCAGTTCTTC.

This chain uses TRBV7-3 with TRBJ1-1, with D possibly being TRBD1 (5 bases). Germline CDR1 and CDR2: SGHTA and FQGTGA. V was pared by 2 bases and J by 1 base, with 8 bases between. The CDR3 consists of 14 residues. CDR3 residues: CASSLLGTNTEAFF. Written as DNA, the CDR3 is TGTGCCAGCAGCTTATTAGGGACGAACACTGAAGCTTTCTTT.

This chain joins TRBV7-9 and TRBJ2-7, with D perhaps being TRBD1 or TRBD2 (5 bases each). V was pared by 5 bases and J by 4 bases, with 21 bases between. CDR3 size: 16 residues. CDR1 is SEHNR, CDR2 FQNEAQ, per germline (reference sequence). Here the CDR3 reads CASSQGPGRTLYEQYF. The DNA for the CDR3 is TGTGCCAGCAGCCAAGGTCCGGGACGGACCTTATACGAGCAGTACTTC.

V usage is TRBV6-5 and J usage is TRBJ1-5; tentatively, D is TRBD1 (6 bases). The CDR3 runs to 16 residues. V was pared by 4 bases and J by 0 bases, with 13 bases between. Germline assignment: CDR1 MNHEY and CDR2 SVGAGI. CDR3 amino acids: CASSFRGPYSNQPQHF. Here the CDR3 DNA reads TGTGCCAGCAGTTTCAGGGGACCGTATAGCAATCAGCCCCAGCATTTT.

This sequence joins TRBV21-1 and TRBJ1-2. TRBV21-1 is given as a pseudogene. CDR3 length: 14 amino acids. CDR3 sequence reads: CASSKAHRGGICTF. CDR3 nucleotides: TGTGCCAGCAGCAAAGCCCACAGGGGAGGGATTTGCACCTTC.

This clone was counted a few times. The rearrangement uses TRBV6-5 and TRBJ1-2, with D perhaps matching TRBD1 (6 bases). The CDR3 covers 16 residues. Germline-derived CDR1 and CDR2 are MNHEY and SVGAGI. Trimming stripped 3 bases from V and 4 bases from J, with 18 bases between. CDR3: CASSYSIVSGAYGYTF. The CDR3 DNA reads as TGTGCCAGCAGTTATAGTATAGTTTCAGGGGCCTATGGCTACACCTTC.

The CDR3 here is CASSLSDRGTNTGELFF. In DNA form, the CDR3 reads TGTGCCAGCAGCTTAAGCGACAGGGGGACGAACACCGGGGAGCTGTTTTTT. The chain has TRBV7-6 and TRBJ2-2; 9 nucleotides agree with TRBD1. Germline CDR1 and CDR2: SGHVS and FNYEAQ. V gave up 2 bases and J gave up 0 bases; unmatched junction bases: 4. CDR3 size: 17 residues.

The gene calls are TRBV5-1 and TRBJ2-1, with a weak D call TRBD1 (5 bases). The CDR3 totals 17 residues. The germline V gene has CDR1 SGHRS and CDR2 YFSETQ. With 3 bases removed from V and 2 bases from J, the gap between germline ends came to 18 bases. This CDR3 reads CASSSDKPFLAYNEQFF. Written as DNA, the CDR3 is TGCGCCAGCAGCTCGGACAAGCCGTTCCTAGCCTACAATGAGCAGTTCTTC.

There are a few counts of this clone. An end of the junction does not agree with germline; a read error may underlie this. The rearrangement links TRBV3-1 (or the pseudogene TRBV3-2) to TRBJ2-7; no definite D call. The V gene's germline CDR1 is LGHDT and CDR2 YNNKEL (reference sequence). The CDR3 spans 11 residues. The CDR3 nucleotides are TGTGCCAGCAGCCAAGAGGGCAGCAAGCACTTC. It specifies CASSQEGSKHF.

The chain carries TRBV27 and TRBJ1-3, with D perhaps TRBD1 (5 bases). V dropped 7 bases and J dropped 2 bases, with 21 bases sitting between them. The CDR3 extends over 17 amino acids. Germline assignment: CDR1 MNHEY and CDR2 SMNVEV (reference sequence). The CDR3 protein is CASKAQGGFGAGNTIYF. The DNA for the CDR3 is TGTGCCAGCAAGGCGCAGGGAGGTTTCGGTGCTGGAAACACCATATATTTT.